Following are 6 T cell receptor beta chains from one sample sequenced in a study of pediatric ulcerative colitis. Clones were sequenced by immunoSEQ multiplex PCR, and TCRdb holds only the in-frame ones, with some missing. Of 25,000 to 35,000 clones listed, roughly 78% are singletons. The sample taken for sequencing was blood. These receptors originate from a boy under 18 with severe ulcerative colitis.

The chain couples TRBV5-8 to TRBJ1-6; possibly TRBD1 for D (6 bases). Deletions cut 4 bases from V and 6 bases from J, with 14 bases between. Germline CDR1 and CDR2: SGHTS and YDEGEE. This CDR3 contains 15 residues. CDR3 nucleotide sequence: TGTGCCAGCAGCAATAGGGGGGGAGGTAATTCACCCCTCCACTTT. Encoded protein: CASSNRGGGNSPLHF.

This clone was seen only once. This CDR3 is CASSYTQVGNQPQHF. In DNA, the CDR3 is TGTGCCAGCAGCTATACCCAAGTGGGCAATCAGCCCCAGCATTTT. The chain is built from TRBV6-1 and TRBJ1-5; the D is unclear. V lost 6 bases and J 2 bases, leaving 14 bases between the germline ends. The CDR3 totals 15 residues. Per the germline V gene, CDR1 is MNHNS and CDR2 is SASEGT.

This clone was seen only a few times. V gene TRBV12-5 combines with J gene TRBJ2-7, with D tentatively TRBD1 (5 bases). This CDR3 has 12 amino acids. Germline V gene data show CDR1 as LGHNT and CDR2 as FRNRAP. Trimming removed 6 bases at V and 5 bases at J, with 11 bases between. The CDR3, as DNA: TGTGCTAGTGGAAGACAGACCAACGAGCAGTACTTC. Amino acids: CASGRQTNEQYF.

This clone is a singleton in its sample. The chain employs TRBV6-5 and TRBJ2-3, with 11 bases identical to TRBD2. The CDR3 loop spans 15 amino acids. Germline V gives CDR1 MNHEY, CDR2 SVGAGI. With 4 bases clipped from V and 4 bases from J, the junction kept 4 bases outside the gene matches. DNA for the CDR3: TGTGCCAGCAGTTTCTTAGCGGGGGGGTCAGATACGCAGTATTTT. Protein product: CASSFLAGGSDTQYF.

V and J are TRBV10-3 and TRBJ1-6; a weak D match, TRBD1 (5 bases). V dropped 6 bases and J dropped 9 bases, with 12 bases sitting between them. Germline V gene data show CDR1 as ENHRY and CDR2 as SYGVKD. The CDR3 contains 13 residues. The CDR3 loop is CAIRVAGVSPLHF. CDR3 coding DNA: TGTGCCATCAGAGTAGCGGGGGTTTCACCCCTCCACTTT.

This chain links TRBV5-5 with TRBJ2-1, with 13 positions matching TRBD2. This CDR3 region has 18 residues. Germline trimming cut 5 bases from V and 0 bases from J; bases unmatched to any gene: 8. The V gene's germline CDR1 is SGHKS and CDR2 YYEKEE (reference sequence). CDR3 amino acids: CASSGLAGVTSSYNEQFF. As DNA, the CDR3 is TGTGCCAGCAGTGGACTAGCGGGGGTTACAAGCTCCTACAATGAGCAGTTCTTC.